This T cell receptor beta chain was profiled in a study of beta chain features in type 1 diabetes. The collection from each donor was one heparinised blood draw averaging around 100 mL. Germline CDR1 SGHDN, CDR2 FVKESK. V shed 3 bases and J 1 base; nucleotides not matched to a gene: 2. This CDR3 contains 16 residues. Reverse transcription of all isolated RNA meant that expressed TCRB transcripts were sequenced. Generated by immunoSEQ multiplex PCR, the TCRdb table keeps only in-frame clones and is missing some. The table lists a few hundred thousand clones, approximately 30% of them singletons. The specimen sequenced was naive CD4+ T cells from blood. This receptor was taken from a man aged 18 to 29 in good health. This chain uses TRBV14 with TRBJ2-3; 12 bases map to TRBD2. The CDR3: CASSQGLAGRTDTQYF. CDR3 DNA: TGTGCCAGCAGCCAGGGACTAGCGGGTCGCACAGATACGCAGTATTTT. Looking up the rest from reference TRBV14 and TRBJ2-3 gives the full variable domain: EAGVTQFPSHSVIEKGQTVTLRCDPISGHDNLYWYRRVMGKEIKFLLHFVKESKQDESGMPNNRFLAERTGGTYSTLKVQPAELEDSGVYFCASSQGLAGRTDTQYFGPGTRLTVL.